The clone carrying this T cell receptor (beta chain) was observed a single time. Its cognate antigen is unknown. These data come from a study of early stage breast cancer tumors. In the study overall: Twelve of the 16 invasive tumors were ER+, PR+ and HER2-. The ER+/PR+/HER2- tumors included 7 to 9 ductal and a few lobular carcinomas.

Trimming at V came to 7 bases and at J to 3 bases, leaving 3 bases not matched to a gene. The germline V gene encodes CDR1 LNHDA and CDR2 SQIVND (reference sequence). The length of the CDR3 is 13 residues. Here immunoSEQ multiplex PCR was the method, and the copy in TCRdb shows in-frame clones only, minus some. The data contain tens of thousands of clones, under 95% of them seen just once; the ten biggest clones take up approximately 4.7%. Study-wide findings and caveats: Enriched TCRB sequences shared across patients were mostly commonly generated sequences. Blood repertoires resembled normal breast more than tumor.

The chain combines TRBV19 with TRBJ1-5, with 7 bases aligning to TRBD1. The sequence came from a person between 65 and 80 years old with breast cancer. Sequences were obtained from blood. The CDR3 here is CASTGTVNQPQHF. The CDR3, as DNA: TGTGCCAGTACCGGGACAGTCAATCAGCCCCAGCATTTT.